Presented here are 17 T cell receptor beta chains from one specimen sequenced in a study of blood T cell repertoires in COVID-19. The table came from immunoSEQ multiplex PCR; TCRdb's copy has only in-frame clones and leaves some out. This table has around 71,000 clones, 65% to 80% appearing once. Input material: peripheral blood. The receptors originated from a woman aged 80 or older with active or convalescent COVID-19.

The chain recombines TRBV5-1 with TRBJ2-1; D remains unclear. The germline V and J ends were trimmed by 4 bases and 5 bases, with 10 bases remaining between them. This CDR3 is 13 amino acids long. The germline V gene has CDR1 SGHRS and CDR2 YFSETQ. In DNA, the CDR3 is TGCGCCAGCAGCCACAGCCTTAACAATGAGCAGTTCTTC. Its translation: CASSHSLNNEQFF.

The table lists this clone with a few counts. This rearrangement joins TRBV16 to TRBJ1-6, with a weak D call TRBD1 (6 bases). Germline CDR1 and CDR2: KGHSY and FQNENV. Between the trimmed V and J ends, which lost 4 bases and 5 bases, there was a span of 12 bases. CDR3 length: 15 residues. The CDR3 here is CASSPSRTDNSPLHF. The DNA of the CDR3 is TGTGCCAGCAGCCCCTCCCGGACAGATAATTCACCCCTCCACTTT. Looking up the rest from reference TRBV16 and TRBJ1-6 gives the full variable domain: GEEVAQTPKHLVRGEGQKAKLYCAPIKGHSYVFWYQQVLKNEFKFLISFQNENVFDETGMPKERFSAKCLPNSPCSLEIQATKLEDSAVYFCASSPSRTDNSPLHFGNGTRLTVT.

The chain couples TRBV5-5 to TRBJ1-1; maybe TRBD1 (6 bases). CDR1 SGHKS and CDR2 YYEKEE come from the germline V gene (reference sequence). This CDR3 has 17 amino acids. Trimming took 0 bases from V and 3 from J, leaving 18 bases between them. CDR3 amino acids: CASSLVGRGKGDTEAFF. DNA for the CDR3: TGTGCCAGCAGCTTGGTGGGGAGGGGGAAGGGGGACACTGAAGCTTTCTTT. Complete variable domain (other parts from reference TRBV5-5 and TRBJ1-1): DAGVTQSPTHLIKTRGQQVTLRCSPISGHKSVSWYQQVLGQGPQFIFQYYEKEERGRGNFPDRFSARQFPNYSSELNVNALLLGDSALYLCASSLVGRGKGDTEAFFGQGTRLTVV.

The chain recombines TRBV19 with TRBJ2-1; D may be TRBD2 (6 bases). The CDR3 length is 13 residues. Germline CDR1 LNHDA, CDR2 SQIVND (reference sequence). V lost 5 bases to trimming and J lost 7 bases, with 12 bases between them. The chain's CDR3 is CASSQTSSNEQFF. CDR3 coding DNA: TGTGCCAGTAGTCAGACTAGTTCGAATGAGCAGTTCTTC. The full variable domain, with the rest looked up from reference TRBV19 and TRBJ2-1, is DGGITQSPKYLFRKEGQNVTLSCEQNLNHDAMYWYRQDPGQGLRLIYYSQIVNDFQKGDIAEGYSVSREKKESFPLTVTSAQKNPTAFYLCASSQTSSNEQFFGPGTRLTVL.

CDR3 DNA sequence: TGTGCCAGCAGTCGCGACAGGGGGCATAAGTCCCCGGACTATGGCTACACCTTC. Its protein is CASSRDRGHKSPDYGYTF. The chain joins TRBV7-9 to TRBJ1-2, with 10 bases that match TRBD1. Per the germline V gene, CDR1 is SEHNR and CDR2 is FQNEAQ (reference sequence). V was pared by 6 bases and J by 3 bases, with 16 bases of the junction left unmatched. This CDR3 spans 18 amino acids.

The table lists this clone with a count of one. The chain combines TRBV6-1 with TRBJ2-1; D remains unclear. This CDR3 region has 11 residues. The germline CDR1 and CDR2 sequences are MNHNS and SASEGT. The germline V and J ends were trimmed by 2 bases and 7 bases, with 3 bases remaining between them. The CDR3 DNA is TGTGCCAGCAGTGAACAAAATGAGCAGTTCTTC. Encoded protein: CASSEQNEQFF.

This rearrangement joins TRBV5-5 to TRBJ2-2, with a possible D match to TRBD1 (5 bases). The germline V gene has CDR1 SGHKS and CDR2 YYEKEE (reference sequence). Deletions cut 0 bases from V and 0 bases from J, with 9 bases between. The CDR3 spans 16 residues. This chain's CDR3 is CASSLGIGANTGELFF. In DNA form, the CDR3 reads TGTGCCAGCAGCTTGGGTATAGGGGCGAACACCGGGGAGCTGTTTTTT.

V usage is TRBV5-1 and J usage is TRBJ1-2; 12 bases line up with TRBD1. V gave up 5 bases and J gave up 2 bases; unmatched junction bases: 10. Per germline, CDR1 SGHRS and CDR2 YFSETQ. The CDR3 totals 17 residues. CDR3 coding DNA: TGCGCCAGCAGGGGGCCCGGGACAGGGGGCTCGAACTATGGCTACACCTTC. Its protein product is CASRGPGTGGSNYGYTF.

The CDR3 DNA is TGTGCCAGCAGCTTGGCTATTCAGGCCCCGGAAAAACTGTTTTTT. Its protein product is CASSLAIQAPEKLFF. This chain joins TRBV5-8 and TRBJ1-4; D is uncertain. Germline V gene data show CDR1 as SGHTS and CDR2 as YDEGEE. This CDR3 spans 15 amino acids. The V gene lost 0 bases and the J gene lost 8 bases, with 14 bases spanning the gap.

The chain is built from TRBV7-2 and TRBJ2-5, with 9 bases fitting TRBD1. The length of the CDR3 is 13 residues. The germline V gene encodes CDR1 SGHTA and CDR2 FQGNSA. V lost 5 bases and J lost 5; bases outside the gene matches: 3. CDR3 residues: CASSPTGGETQYF. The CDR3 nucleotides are TGTGCCAGCAGCCCGACAGGGGGGGAGACCCAGTACTTC.

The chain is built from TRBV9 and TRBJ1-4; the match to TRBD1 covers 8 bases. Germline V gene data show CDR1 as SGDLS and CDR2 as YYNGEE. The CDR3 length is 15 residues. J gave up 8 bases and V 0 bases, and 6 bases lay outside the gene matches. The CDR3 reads CASSVAVGTGEKLFF. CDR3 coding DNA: TGTGCCAGCAGCGTAGCGGTAGGGACAGGAGAAAAACTGTTTTTT.

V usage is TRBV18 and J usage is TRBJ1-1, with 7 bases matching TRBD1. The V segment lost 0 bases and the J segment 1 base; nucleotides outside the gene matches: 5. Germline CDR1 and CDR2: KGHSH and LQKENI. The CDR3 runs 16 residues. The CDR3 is CASSPPSQGGNTEAFF. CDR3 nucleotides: TGTGCCAGCTCACCACCTTCGCAGGGGGGGAACACTGAAGCTTTCTTT.

The CDR3 sequence is CASRGSSTTGYNEQFF. The CDR3 nucleotides read TGCGCCAGCAGAGGATCCTCAACGACAGGTTACAATGAGCAGTTCTTC. The chain employs TRBV5-1 and TRBJ2-1; D is possibly TRBD1 (6 bases). The germline gives CDR1 SGHRS, CDR2 YFSETQ. This CDR3 has 16 amino acids. V was clipped by 5 bases and J by 4 bases, with 19 bases between them. Combining the CDR3 with reference TRBV5-1 and TRBJ2-1 gives the whole variable domain KAGVTQTPRYLIKTRGQQVTLSCSPISGHRSVSWYQQTPGQGLQFLFEYFSETQRNKGNFPGRFSGRQFSNSRSEMNVSTLELGDSALYLCASRGSSTTGYNEQFFGPGTRLTVL.

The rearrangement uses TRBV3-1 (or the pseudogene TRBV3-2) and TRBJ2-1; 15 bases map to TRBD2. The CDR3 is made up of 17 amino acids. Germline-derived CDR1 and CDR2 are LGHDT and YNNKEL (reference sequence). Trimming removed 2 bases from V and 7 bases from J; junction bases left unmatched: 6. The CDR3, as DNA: TGTGCCAGCAGCCAAAGGACTAGCGGGGGGGGAAGGAATGAGCAGTTCTTC. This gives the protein CASSQRTSGGGRNEQFF.

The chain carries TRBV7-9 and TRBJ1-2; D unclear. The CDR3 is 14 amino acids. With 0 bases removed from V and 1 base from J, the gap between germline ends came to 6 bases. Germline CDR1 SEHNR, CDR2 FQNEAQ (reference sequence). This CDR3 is CASSLATVNYGYTF. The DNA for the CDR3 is TGTGCCAGCAGCTTAGCAACAGTTAACTATGGCTACACCTTC.

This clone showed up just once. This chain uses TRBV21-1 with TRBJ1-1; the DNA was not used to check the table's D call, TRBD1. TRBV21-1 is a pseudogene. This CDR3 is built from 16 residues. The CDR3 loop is CASRPRGPILNTEAFF. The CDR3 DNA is TGTGCCAGCAGGCCCAGGGGCCCGATACTGAACACTGAAGCTTTCTTT.

CDR3 protein: CASSSGFSYEQYF. In nucleotides, the CDR3 is TGTGCCAGCAGTTCGGGGTTTTCCTACGAGCAGTACTTC. The chain has TRBV27 and TRBJ2-7; a possible D gene is TRBD2 (5 bases). The CDR3 length is 13 residues. Germline V gene data show CDR1 as MNHEY and CDR2 as SMNVEV (reference sequence). Trimming pared 4 bases from V and 1 base from J, leaving 8 bases between.